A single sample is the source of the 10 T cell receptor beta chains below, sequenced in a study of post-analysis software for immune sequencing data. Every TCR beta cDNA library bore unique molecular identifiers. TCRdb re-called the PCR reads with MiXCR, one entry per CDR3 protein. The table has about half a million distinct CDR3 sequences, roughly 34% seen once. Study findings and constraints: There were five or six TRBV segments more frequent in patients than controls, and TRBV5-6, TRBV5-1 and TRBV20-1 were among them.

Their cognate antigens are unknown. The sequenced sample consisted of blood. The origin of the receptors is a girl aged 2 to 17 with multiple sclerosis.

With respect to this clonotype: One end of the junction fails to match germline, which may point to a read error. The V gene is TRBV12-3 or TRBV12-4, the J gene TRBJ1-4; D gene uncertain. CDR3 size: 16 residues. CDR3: CASNLLAAATNEKLFF. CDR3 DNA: TGTGCCAGCAATTTATTGGCCGCTGCAACTAATGAAAAACTGTTTTTT.

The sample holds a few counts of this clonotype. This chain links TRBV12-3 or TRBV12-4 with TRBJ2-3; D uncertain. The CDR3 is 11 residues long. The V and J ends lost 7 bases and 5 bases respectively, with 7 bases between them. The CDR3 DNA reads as TGTGCCAGCATGCTCGGAGATACGCAGTATTTT. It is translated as CASMLGDTQYF.

In DNA, the CDR3 is TGTGCCACCAGTGACCCCGGGGGCGATCCTAACTATGGCTACACCTTC. Residues: CATSDPGGDPNYGYTF. This chain links TRBV24-1 with TRBJ1-2; tentative D call: TRBD1 (6 bases). The CDR3 spans 16 residues. V lost 4 bases, J lost 0 bases, and 14 bases lay in between. Per germline, CDR1 KGHDR and CDR2 SFDVKD.

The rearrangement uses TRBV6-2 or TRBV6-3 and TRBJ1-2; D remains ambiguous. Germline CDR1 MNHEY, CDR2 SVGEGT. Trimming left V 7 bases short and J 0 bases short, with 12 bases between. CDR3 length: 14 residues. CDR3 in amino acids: CASTLGGSNYGYTF. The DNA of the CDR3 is TGTGCCAGCACCCTCGGTGGATCTAACTATGGCTACACCTTC.

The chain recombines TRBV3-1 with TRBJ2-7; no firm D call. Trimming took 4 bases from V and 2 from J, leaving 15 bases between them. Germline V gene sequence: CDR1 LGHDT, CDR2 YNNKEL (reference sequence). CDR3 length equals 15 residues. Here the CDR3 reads CASSPSGYGAYEQYF. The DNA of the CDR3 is TGTGCCAGCAGCCCTTCCGGGTATGGAGCCTACGAGCAGTACTTC.

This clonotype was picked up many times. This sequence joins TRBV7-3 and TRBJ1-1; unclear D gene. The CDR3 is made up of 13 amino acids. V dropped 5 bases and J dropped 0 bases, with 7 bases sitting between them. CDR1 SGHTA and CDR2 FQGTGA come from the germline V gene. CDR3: CASSRGMNTEAFF. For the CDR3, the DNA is TGTGCCAGCAGCCGCGGGATGAACACTGAAGCTTTCTTT.

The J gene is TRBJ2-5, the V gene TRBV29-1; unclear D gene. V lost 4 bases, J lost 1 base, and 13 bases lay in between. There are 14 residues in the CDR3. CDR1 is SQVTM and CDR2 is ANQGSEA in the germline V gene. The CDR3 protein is CSVGRINFQETQYF. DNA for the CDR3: TGCAGCGTTGGACGGATCAACTTCCAAGAGACCCAGTACTTC.

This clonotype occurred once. CDR3 residues: CASSYWTSVDTPYEQYF. In nucleotides, the CDR3 is TGTGCCAGCAGTTACTGGACTAGCGTAGATACCCCCTACGAGCAGTACTTC. The genes are TRBV6-6 and TRBJ2-7; TRBD2 matches 9 bases. The CDR3 runs to 17 residues. Germline values: CDR1 MNHNY, CDR2 SVGAGI (reference sequence). With V trimmed by 1 base and J by 2 bases, 9 bases remained unmatched.

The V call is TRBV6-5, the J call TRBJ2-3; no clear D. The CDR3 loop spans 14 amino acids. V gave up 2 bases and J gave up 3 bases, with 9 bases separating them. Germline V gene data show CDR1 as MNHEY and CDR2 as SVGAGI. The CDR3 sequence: CASSYDLQTDTQYF. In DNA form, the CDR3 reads TGTGCCAGCAGTTACGACCTACAGACAGATACGCAGTATTTT.

CDR3 in amino acids: CASSQGQGAPGQETQYF. The CDR3 coding sequence is TGCGCCAGCAGCCAAGGACAGGGGGCACCGGGTCAGGAGACCCAGTACTTC. This chain joins TRBV5-1 and TRBJ2-5, with 11 positions matching TRBD1. This CDR3 is built from 17 residues. V dropped 4 bases and J dropped 5; count of bases not matched to a gene: 13. Germline values: CDR1 SGHRS, CDR2 YFSETQ. Full variable domain (remainder filled in from reference TRBV5-1 and TRBJ2-5): KAGVTQTPRYLIKTRGQQVTLSCSPISGHRSVSWYQQTPGQGLQFLFEYFSETQRNKGNFPGRFSGRQFSNSRSEMNVSTLELGDSALYLCASSQGQGAPGQETQYFGPGTRLLVL.